One sample yielded the 19 T cell receptor beta chains listed below, sequenced in a study of T-cell reconstitution after alpha-beta-depleted transplantation in children (dated by TCRdb to the mid-2010s). The sample's treatment or condition label is to be understood as: allogeneic hematopoietic cell transplantation with graft depleted of TCRalphabeta T cells and CD19 B cells. Receptors were amplified or captured by PCR. The listed sequencing device is Illumina HiSeq 2500. TCR library preparation used molecular barcoding, with unique molecular identifiers applied to normalize quantification of the TCRbeta repertoire. Clones were called with MiXCR by TCRdb after fastp trimmed the public reads at Q25, and only in-frame beta chains were retained. Under each unique CDR3 protein, matching rows form one entry showing the most common genes and DNA. The table for this sample lists hundreds of thousands of distinct CDR3 sequences; 6.5% to 10% of them were counted only once. The top ten clones comprise roughly 6% of the sample.

The sample in question was PBMCs, mostly from graft donor cells, obtained 180 days after TCRalphabeta/CD19-depleted stem cell transplant. These receptors were obtained from a male patient aged 10 to 17 who had a stem cell transplant for acute lymphoblastic leukemia, so the T cells may come from the graft donor.

This clonotype was detected many times. The chain combines TRBV20-1 with TRBJ1-4, with D perhaps TRBD1 (5 bases). Trimming took 6 bases from V and 5 from J, leaving 13 bases between them. This CDR3 contains 13 residues. Germline values: CDR1 DFQATT, CDR2 SNEGSKA (reference sequence). In DNA, the CDR3 is TGCAGTGCCGAGGACACTACAAATGAAAAACTGTTTTTT. Translating gives CSAEDTTNEKLFF.

This clonotype appeared many times. The genes are TRBV5-1 and TRBJ2-3; D not certain. V gave up 1 base and J gave up 6 bases, with 12 bases separating them. Looked up from germline, CDR1 is SGHRS and CDR2 is YFSETQ. The CDR3 covers 14 residues. DNA for the CDR3: TGCGCCAGCAGCTTGCTGGGGTGGTTGGATACGCAGTATTTT. Amino acids: CASSLLGWLDTQYF.

The sample holds a few counts of this clonotype. The rearrangement joins TRBV6-1 to TRBJ2-1; the match to TRBD2 covers 11 bases. V lost 0 bases to trimming and J lost 4 bases; unmatched junction nucleotides: 5. This CDR3 has 17 amino acids. The germline CDR1 and CDR2 sequences are MNHNS and SASEGT. The CDR3 spells CASSEALLAGEYNEQFF. The DNA of the CDR3 is TGTGCCAGCAGTGAAGCGCTACTAGCGGGAGAATACAATGAGCAGTTCTTC.

This clonotype was detected ten times or more. The rearrangement joins TRBV20-1 to TRBJ2-5, with no clear D. Deletions cut 0 bases from V and 4 bases from J, with 21 bases between. The V gene's germline CDR1 is DFQATT and CDR2 SNEGSKA (reference sequence). The CDR3 is made up of 17 amino acids. The CDR3 spells CSARDLRWYPLGETQYF. The CDR3 nucleotides are TGCAGTGCTAGAGATCTTAGGTGGTATCCACTCGGAGAGACCCAGTACTTC.

This clonotype has a count of ten or more. The V gene is TRBV7-9, the J gene TRBJ2-1; possible D gene TRBD2, 6 bases. Trimming pared 0 bases from V and 7 bases from J, leaving 16 bases between. In germline, CDR1 is SEHNR, CDR2 FQNEAQ (reference sequence). This CDR3 contains 16 residues. The CDR3 protein is CASSLAGLPPGNEQFF. For the CDR3, the DNA is TGTGCCAGCAGCTTAGCGGGACTCCCACCAGGGAATGAGCAGTTCTTC. The full variable domain, completed using reference TRBV7-9 and TRBJ2-1, is DTGVSQNPRHKITKRGQNVTFRCDPISEHNRLYWYRQTLGQGPEFLTYFQNEAQLEKSRLLSDRFSAERPKGSFSTLEIQRTEQGDSAMYLCASSLAGLPPGNEQFFGPGTRLTVL.

The chain combines TRBV4-2 with TRBJ1-1, with D possibly TRBD1 on 5 matching bases. The CDR3 runs 15 residues. The V end lost 0 bases, the J end lost 3 bases, and 11 bases lay between the germline ends. CDR1 is LGHNA, CDR2 YNFKEQ, per germline. CDR3 nucleotides: TGTGCCAGCAGCCAAGACCGGGGACCCCACACTGAAGCTTTCTTT. Encoded protein: CASSQDRGPHTEAFF.

This clonotype has at least ten counts. The chain is built from TRBV10-3 and TRBJ2-3; TRBD2 matches at 7 bases. V was pared by 4 bases and J by 3 bases, with 4 bases of the junction left unmatched. In germline, CDR1 is ENHRY, CDR2 SYGVKD. The CDR3 has 14 amino acids. The CDR3 DNA is TGTGCCATCAGTGCTAGCGGACGTACAGATACGCAGTATTTT. Amino acid sequence: CAISASGRTDTQYF.

A remark on this clonotype: A much larger clone differs by one base, so this may be a read error. The chain is built from TRBV7-2 and TRBJ2-2, with 8 bases that match TRBD2. This CDR3 spans 15 amino acids. V shed 5 bases and J 7 bases; nucleotides not matched to a gene: 9. Germline CDR1 and CDR2: SGHTA and FQGNSA. Here the CDR3 reads CASSPVGGARGELFF. In DNA form, the CDR3 reads TGTGCCAGCAGCCCGGTCGGGGGGGCTCGCGGGGAGCTGTTTTTT. The entire variable domain, with the rest obtained from reference TRBV7-2 and TRBJ2-2, is as follows: GAGVSQSPSNKVTEKGKDVELRCDPISGHTALYWYRQSLGQGLEFLIYFQGNSAPDKSGLPSDRFSAERTGGSVSTLTIQRTQQEDSAVYLCASSPVGGARGELFFGEGSRLTVL.

This clonotype was observed at least ten times. This chain uses TRBV12-5 with TRBJ1-2, with unresolved D. Trimming pared 1 base from V and 8 bases from J, leaving 8 bases between. In germline, CDR1 is LGHNT, CDR2 FRNRAP. The CDR3 is 12 residues long. In DNA, the CDR3 is TGTGCTAGTGGTTTGGACGCTAGGGGCTACACCTTC. Protein: CASGLDARGYTF.

Many counts were recorded for this clonotype. This CDR3 is CASTRGSDEAFF. The CDR3 DNA reads as TGTGCCAGCACCCGGGGGTCTGATGAAGCTTTCTTT. The J gene is TRBJ1-1, the V gene TRBV14; TRBD1 is a possible D gene (5 bases). V dropped 7 bases and J dropped 7 bases, with 13 bases sitting between them. The CDR3 runs to 12 residues. Germline CDR1 is SGHDN and CDR2 is FVKESK. Looking up the rest from reference TRBV14 and TRBJ1-1 gives the full variable domain: EAGVTQFPSHSVIEKGQTVTLRCDPISGHDNLYWYRRVMGKEIKFLLHFVKESKQDESGMPNNRFLAERTGGTYSTLKVQPAELEDSGVYFCASTRGSDEAFFGQGTRLTVV.

CDR3 protein: CASSLTGTGYQETQYF. CDR3 coding DNA: TGTGCCAGCAGCCTTACCGGGACAGGGTACCAAGAGACCCAGTACTTC. The chain combines TRBV5-5 with TRBJ2-5; 9 positions agree with TRBD1. V was clipped by 4 bases and J by 0 bases; unmatched bases: 7. CDR1 and CDR2 (germline): SGHKS, YYEKEE (reference sequence). CDR3 length equals 16 residues.

The sample holds many counts of this clonotype. The rearrangement links TRBV20-1 to TRBJ2-1, with 8 bases aligning to TRBD2. The CDR3 spans 15 residues. J gave up 6 bases and V 5 bases, and 12 bases lay outside the gene matches. Germline V gives CDR1 DFQATT, CDR2 SNEGSKA (reference sequence). CDR3 sequence (DNA): TGCAGTGCTGCAGGACTAGCCAACATATCCAATGAGCAGTTCTTC. Encoded protein: CSAAGLANISNEQFF.

The chain couples TRBV1 to TRBJ1-1; whether TRBD1, the table's D call, matches the DNA was not checked. TRBV1 is recorded as a pseudogene. The CDR3 is 16 residues long. Here the CDR3 DNA reads TGCACCAGCAGCCTACGACAGCAAAGGTGGAACACTGAAGCTTTCTTT. Translating it yields CTSSLRQQRWNTEAFF.

This clonotype was counted ten times or more. The CDR3 DNA reads as TGCGCCAGCAGCCAAAGGGACAGAACTGGAAACACCATATATTTT. It is translated as CASSQRDRTGNTIYF. This chain joins TRBV4-1 and TRBJ1-3, with 7 bases identical to TRBD1. This CDR3 region has 15 residues. V was clipped by 2 bases and J by 2 bases; unmatched bases: 3. From germline, CDR1 is MGHRA and CDR2 YSYEKL.

This clonotype was seen ten or more times. V gene TRBV18 combines with J gene TRBJ2-7, with 8 bases lining up with TRBD2. Trimming cost V 2 bases and J 6 bases; bases outside gene matches: 6. This CDR3 is 14 amino acids long. Germline loops: CDR1 KGHSH, CDR2 LQKENI. CDR3 sequence (DNA): TGTGCCAGCTCACCAGTTAGCGGGAATAGCGAGCAGTACTTC. Translating it yields CASSPVSGNSEQYF. Variable domain in full (rest from reference TRBV18 and TRBJ2-7): NAGVMQNPRHLVRRRGQEARLRCSPMKGHSHVYWYRQLPEEGLKFMVYLQKENIIDESGMPKERFSAEFPKEGPSILRIQQVVRGDSAAYFCASSPVSGNSEQYFGPGTRLTVT.

J is TRBJ1-1 and V is TRBV12-3 or TRBV12-4; no firm D call. The V end lost 5 bases, the J end lost 8 bases, and 12 bases lay between the germline ends. The CDR3 length is 12 residues. CDR3 sequence (DNA): TGTGCCAGCAGTCACAAGGGTTTCGAAGCTTTCTTT. Translating it yields CASSHKGFEAFF.

This clonotype was detected many times. The CDR3 nucleotides are TGTGCCAGCAGTTTATCGAGGACAGATACGCAGTATTTT. Translation gives CASSLSRTDTQYF. The gene calls are TRBV27 and TRBJ2-3, with unresolved D. Germline CDR1 is MNHEY and CDR2 is SMNVEV (reference sequence). Trimming stripped 0 bases from V and 3 bases from J, with 4 bases between. The CDR3 has 13 residues.

This clonotype was recorded many times. This chain connects TRBV2 to TRBJ1-5; TRBD1 matches 7 bases. This CDR3 has 15 amino acids. V lost 9 bases to trimming and J lost 7 bases; unmatched junction nucleotides: 15. CDR1 and CDR2 from the germline V gene are SNHLY and FYNNEI. The CDR3 loop reads CASCLDRAGKQPQHF. CDR3 coding DNA: TGTGCCAGTTGCCTCGACAGGGCTGGGAAACAGCCCCAGCATTTT.

This clonotype was detected many times. The chain employs TRBV18 and TRBJ1-4, with unresolved D. V was shortened by 2 bases and J by 4 bases, with 5 bases between the two germline ends. In germline, CDR1 is KGHSH, CDR2 LQKENI. The CDR3 extends over 13 amino acids. CDR3 amino acids: CASSPSVNEKLFF. The CDR3 DNA reads as TGTGCCAGCTCACCAAGCGTTAATGAAAAACTGTTTTTT.